The present T cell receptor (beta chain) was sequenced within a study of siplizumab effects on memory and regulatory T cells. General study findings and limits: Naive T cells appeared more diverse than memory cells and seemed to be major alloresponse contributors. Most alloreactive clones went unmapped to unstimulated subsets; only a minor fraction mapped.

The CDR3 totals 15 residues. V lost 1 base, J lost 4 bases, and 10 bases lay in between. Germline-derived CDR1 and CDR2 are MNHEY and SMNVEV (reference sequence). Worth noting for this clone: Its antigen is currently unknown.

Assayed TCR templates numbered some 100,000 for each sample. The method was immunoSEQ multiplex PCR; TCRdb's version includes in-frame clones alone and lacks a portion of them. Of about 110,000 clones detected, 90% to 95% appear once; the ten largest clones hold under 0.75%. Sequenced sample: Tregs sorted from blood. V gene TRBV27 combines with J gene TRBJ2-2; tentative D call: TRBD2 (6 bases). The receptor was derived from a human donor in good health. The CDR3 sequence is CASSLLSGVTGELFF. In DNA, the CDR3 is TGTGCCAGCAGTTTATTATCGGGGGTCACCGGGGAGCTGTTTTTT.